This T cell receptor beta chain was documented in a study of blood T cell repertoires in COVID-19. Study-level background: From the United States, Italy and Spain came samples of acute and convalescent COVID-19. PBMCs, B-cell-depleted T cells, or T cells were the source of the cDNA or gDNA that made up the material.

Sequencing used immunoSEQ multiplex PCR; TCRdb keeps in-frame clones, though not all of them. The data hold under 300,000 clones, with about nine tenths observed a single time. CDR1 is LNHDA and CDR2 is SQIVND in the germline V gene (reference sequence). After removal of 9 bases from V and 7 bases from J, the junction contained 12 bases not matched to a gene. The CDR3 totals 15 residues. Seattle participants joined during active infection and were tracked over time. This TCR was recovered from a man aged 25-40 years with COVID-19, enrolled during active disease. The rearrangement links TRBV19 to TRBJ2-2; 9 nucleotides match TRBD2. Material for sequencing was peripheral blood. The CDR3 DNA is TGTGCCAGCCGCACGGGCGGGGGGGCTGGCGGGGAGCTGTTTTTT. This codes for CASRTGGGAGGELFF. The full variable domain, rest sourced from reference TRBV19 and TRBJ2-2, is DGGITQSPKYLFRKEGQNVTLSCEQNLNHDAMYWYRQDPGQGLRLIYYSQIVNDFQKGDIAEGYSVSREKKESFPLTVTSAQKNPTAFYLCASRTGGGAGGELFFGEGSRLTVL.